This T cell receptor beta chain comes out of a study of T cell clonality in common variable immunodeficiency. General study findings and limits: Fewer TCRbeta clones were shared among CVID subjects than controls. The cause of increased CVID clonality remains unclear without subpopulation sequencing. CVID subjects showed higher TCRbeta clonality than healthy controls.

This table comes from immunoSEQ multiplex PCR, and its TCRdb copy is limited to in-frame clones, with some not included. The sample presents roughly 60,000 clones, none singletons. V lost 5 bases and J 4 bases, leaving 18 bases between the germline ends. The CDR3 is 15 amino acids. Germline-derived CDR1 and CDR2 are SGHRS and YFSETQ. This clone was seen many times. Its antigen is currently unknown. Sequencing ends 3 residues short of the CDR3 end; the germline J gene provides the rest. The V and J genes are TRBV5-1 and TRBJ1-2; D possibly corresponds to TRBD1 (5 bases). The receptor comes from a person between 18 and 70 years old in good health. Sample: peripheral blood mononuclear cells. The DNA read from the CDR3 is TGCGCCAGCAGTGACGACATGGGGCTCGTCTATGGC. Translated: CASSDDMGLVYG. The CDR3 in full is CASSDDMGLVYGYTF.